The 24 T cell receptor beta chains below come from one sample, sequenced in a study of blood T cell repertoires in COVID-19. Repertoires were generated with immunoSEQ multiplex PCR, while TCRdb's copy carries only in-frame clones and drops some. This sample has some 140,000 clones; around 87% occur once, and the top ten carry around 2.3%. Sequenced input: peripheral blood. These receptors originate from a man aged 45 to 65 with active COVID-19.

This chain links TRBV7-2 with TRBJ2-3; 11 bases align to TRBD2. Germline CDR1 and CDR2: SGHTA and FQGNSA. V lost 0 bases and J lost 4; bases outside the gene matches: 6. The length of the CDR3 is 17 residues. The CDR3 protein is CASSLAFTSGGADTQYF. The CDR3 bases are TGTGCCAGCAGCTTAGCGTTTACTAGCGGGGGCGCAGATACGCAGTATTTT. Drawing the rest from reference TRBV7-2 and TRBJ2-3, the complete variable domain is GAGVSQSPSNKVTEKGKDVELRCDPISGHTALYWYRQSLGQGLEFLIYFQGNSAPDKSGLPSDRFSAERTGGSVSTLTIQRTQQEDSAVYLCASSLAFTSGGADTQYFGPGTRLTVL.

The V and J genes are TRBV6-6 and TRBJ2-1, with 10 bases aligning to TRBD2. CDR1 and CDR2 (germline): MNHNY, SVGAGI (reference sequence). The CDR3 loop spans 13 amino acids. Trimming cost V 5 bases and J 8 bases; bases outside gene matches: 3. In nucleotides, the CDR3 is TGTGCCAGCAGTCGGACTAGCGGCTATGAGCAGTTCTTC. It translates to CASSRTSGYEQFF.

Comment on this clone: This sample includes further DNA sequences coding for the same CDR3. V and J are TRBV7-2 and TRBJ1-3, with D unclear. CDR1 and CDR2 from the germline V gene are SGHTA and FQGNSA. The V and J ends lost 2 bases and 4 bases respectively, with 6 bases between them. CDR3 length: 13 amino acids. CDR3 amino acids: CASSLIFGNTIYF. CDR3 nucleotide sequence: TGTGCCAGCAGCTTAATATTCGGAAACACCATATATTTT.

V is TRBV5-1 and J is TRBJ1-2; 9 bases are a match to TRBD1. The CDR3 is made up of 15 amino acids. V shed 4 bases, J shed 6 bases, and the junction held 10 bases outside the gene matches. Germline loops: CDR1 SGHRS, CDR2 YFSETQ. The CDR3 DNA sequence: TGCGCCAGCAGCCCAAGAGTCGGGACAGGGAATGGCTACACCTTC. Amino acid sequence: CASSPRVGTGNGYTF.

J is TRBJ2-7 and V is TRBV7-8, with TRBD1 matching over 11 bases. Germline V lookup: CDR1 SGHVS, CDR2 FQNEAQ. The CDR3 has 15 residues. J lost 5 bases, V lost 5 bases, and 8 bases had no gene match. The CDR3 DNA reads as TGTGCCAGCAGCAACCGCCGGACAGGGGGCCACGAGCAGTACTTC. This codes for CASSNRRTGGHEQYF.

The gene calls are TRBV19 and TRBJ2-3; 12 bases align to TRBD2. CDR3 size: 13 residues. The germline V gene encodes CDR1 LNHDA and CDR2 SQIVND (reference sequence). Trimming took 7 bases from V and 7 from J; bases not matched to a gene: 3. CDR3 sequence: CASKLAGGNTQYF. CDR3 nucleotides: TGTGCCAGTAAACTAGCGGGGGGTAATACGCAGTATTTT. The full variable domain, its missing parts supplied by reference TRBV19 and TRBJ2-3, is DGGITQSPKYLFRKEGQNVTLSCEQNLNHDAMYWYRQDPGQGLRLIYYSQIVNDFQKGDIAEGYSVSREKKESFPLTVTSAQKNPTAFYLCASKLAGGNTQYFGPGTRLTVL.

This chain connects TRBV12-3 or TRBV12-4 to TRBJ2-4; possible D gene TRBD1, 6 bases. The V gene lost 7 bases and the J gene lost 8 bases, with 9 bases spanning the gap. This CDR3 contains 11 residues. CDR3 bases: TGTGCCAGCACCCAGGGGTACATTCAGTACTTC. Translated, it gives CASTQGYIQYF.

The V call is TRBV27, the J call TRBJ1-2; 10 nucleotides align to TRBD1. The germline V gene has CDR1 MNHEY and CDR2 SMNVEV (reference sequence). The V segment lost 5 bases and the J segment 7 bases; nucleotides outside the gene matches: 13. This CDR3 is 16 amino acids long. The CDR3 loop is CASSLGTGELTTGYTF. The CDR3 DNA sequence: TGTGCCAGCAGTCTGGGGACAGGGGAACTAACGACTGGCTACACCTTC.

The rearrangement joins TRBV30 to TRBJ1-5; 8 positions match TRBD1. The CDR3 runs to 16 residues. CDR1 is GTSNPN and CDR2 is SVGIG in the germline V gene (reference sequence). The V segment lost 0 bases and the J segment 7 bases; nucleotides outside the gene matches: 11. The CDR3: CAWSVPPGQGGQPQHF. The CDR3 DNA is TGTGCCTGGAGTGTCCCCCCCGGACAGGGAGGCCAGCCCCAGCATTTT. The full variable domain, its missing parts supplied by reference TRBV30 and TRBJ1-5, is SQTIHQWPATLVQPVGSPLSLECTVEGTSNPNLYWYRQAAGRGLQLLFYSVGIGQISSEVPQNLSASRPQDRQFILSSKKLLLSDSGFYLCAWSVPPGQGGQPQHFGDGTRLSIL.

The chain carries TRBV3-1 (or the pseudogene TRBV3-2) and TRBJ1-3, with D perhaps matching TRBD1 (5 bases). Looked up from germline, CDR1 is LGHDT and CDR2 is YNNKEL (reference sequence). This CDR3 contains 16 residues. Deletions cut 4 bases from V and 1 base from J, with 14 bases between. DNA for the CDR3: TGTGCCAGCAGCCGCCCCGGGACTATATCTGGAAACACCATATATTTT. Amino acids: CASSRPGTISGNTIYF.

CDR3 loop: CASSLPPSGGVGETQYF. The CDR3 DNA follows: TGTGCCAGCAGCCTGCCCCCTAGCGGGGGGGTAGGAGAGACCCAGTACTTC. The rearrangement joins TRBV5-4 to TRBJ2-5; 12 nucleotides agree with TRBD2. This CDR3 is 17 amino acids long. From germline, CDR1 is SGHNT and CDR2 YYREEE (reference sequence). Trimming at V came to 4 bases and at J to 4 bases, leaving 11 bases not matched to a gene.

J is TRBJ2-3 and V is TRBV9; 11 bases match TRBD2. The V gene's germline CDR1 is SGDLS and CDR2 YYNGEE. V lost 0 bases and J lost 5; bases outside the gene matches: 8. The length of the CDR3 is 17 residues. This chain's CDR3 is CASSVEGSGGAVDTQYF. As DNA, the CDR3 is TGTGCCAGCAGCGTAGAGGGTAGCGGGGGGGCCGTAGATACGCAGTATTTT.

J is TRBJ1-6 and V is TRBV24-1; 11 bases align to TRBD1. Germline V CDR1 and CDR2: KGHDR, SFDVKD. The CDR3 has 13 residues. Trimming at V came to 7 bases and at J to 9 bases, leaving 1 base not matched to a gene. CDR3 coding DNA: TGTGCCACCAGGGGACAGGGGGGTTCACCCCTCCACTTT. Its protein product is CATRGQGGSPLHF.

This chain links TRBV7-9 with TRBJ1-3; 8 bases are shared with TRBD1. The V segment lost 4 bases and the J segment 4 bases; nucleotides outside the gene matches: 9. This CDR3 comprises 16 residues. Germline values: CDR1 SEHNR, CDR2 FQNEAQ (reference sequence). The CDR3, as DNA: TGTGCCAGCAGCTCTATGGGACAGGTCGTCGGAAACACCATATATTTT. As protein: CASSSMGQVVGNTIYF.

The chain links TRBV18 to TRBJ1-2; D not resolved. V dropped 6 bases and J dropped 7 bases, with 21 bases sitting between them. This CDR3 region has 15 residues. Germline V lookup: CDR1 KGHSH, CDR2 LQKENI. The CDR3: CASSPVIARESGYTF. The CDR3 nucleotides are TGTGCCAGCTCTCCCGTAATAGCTAGGGAGTCTGGCTACACCTTC. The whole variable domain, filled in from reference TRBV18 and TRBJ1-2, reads NAGVMQNPRHLVRRRGQEARLRCSPMKGHSHVYWYRQLPEEGLKFMVYLQKENIIDESGMPKERFSAEFPKEGPSILRIQQVVRGDSAAYFCASSPVIARESGYTFGSGTRLTVV.

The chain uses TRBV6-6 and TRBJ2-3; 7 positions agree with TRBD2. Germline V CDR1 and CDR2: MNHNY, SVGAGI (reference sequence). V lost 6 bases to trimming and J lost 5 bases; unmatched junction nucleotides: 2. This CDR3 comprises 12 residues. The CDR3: CASRTGGDTQYF. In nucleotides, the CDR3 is TGTGCCAGCAGGACGGGGGGAGATACGCAGTATTTT.

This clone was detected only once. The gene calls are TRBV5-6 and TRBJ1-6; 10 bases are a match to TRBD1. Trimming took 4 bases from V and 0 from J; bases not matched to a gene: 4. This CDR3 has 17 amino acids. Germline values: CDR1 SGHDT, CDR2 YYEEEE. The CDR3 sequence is CASSKGQGSSYNSPLHF. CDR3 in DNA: TGTGCCAGCAGCAAGGGACAGGGGAGCTCCTATAATTCACCCCTCCACTTT.

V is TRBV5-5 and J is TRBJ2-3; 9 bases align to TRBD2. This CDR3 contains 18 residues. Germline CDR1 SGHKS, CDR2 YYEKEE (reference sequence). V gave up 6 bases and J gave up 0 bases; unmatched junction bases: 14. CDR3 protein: CASTISLAGPISTDTQYF. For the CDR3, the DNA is TGTGCCAGCACCATCAGCCTAGCGGGGCCTATCAGCACAGATACGCAGTATTTT. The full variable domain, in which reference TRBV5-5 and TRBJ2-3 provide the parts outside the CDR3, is DAGVTQSPTHLIKTRGQQVTLRCSPISGHKSVSWYQQVLGQGPQFIFQYYEKEERGRGNFPDRFSARQFPNYSSELNVNALLLGDSALYLCASTISLAGPISTDTQYFGPGTRLTVL.

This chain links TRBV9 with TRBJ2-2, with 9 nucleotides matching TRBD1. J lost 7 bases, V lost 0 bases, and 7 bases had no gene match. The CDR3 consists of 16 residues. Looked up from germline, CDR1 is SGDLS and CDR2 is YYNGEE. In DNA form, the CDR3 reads TGTGCCAGCAGCGTAGCTCCCACAGGGGGCGGCGGGGAGCTGTTTTTT. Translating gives CASSVAPTGGGGELFF.

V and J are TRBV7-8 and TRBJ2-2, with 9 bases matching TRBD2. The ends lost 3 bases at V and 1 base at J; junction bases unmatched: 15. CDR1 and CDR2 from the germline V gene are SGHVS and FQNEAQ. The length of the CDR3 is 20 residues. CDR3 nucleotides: TGTGCCAGCAGCTTTTTATTCGGGACTAGCATCGAGAAGAACACCGGGGAGCTGTTTTTT. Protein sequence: CASSFLFGTSIEKNTGELFF. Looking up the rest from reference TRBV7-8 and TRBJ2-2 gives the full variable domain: GAGVSQSPRYKVAKRGQDVALRCDPISGHVSLFWYQQALGQGPEFLTYFQNEAQLDKSGLPSDRFFAERPEGSVSTLKIQRTQQEDSAVYLCASSFLFGTSIEKNTGELFFGEGSRLTVL.

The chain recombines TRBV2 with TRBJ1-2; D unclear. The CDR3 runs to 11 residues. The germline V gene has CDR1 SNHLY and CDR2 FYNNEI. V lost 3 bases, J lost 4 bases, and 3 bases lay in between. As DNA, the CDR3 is TGTGCCAGCAGTGACTTCTATGGCTACACCTTC. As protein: CASSDFYGYTF.

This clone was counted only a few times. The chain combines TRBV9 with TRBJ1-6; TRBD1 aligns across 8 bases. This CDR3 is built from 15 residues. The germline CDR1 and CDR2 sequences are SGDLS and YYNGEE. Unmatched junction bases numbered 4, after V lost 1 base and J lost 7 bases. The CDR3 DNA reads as TGTGCCAGCAGCGTACATCAGGGGGCGAATTCACCCCTCCACTTT. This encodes CASSVHQGANSPLHF.

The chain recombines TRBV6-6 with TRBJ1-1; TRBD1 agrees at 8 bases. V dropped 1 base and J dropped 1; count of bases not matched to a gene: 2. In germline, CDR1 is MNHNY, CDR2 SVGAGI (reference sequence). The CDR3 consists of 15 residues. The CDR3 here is CASSYLDRGNTEAFF. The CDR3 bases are TGTGCCAGCAGTTACTTAGACAGGGGGAACACTGAAGCTTTCTTT.

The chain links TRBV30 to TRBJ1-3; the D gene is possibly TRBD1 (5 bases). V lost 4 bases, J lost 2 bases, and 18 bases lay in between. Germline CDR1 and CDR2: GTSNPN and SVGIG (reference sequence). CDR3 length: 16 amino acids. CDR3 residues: CAWKRGRLNPGNTIYF. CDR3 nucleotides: TGTGCCTGGAAGCGGGGACGGCTAAACCCTGGAAACACCATATATTTT. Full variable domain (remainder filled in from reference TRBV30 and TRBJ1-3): SQTIHQWPATLVQPVGSPLSLECTVEGTSNPNLYWYRQAAGRGLQLLFYSVGIGQISSEVPQNLSASRPQDRQFILSSKKLLLSDSGFYLCAWKRGRLNPGNTIYFGEGSWLTVV.